Each of the 18 T cell receptor beta chains below was sequenced from the same sample in a study of early T cells in non-severe SARS-CoV-2 infection. TCRdb redid the calling of the 5' RACE reads with MiXCR, one entry per CDR3 protein. The table lists 70,000 to 90,000 distinct CDR3 sequences, around 16% of them singletons, with roughly 12% in the top ten. Sequenced: whole blood. The receptors originated from an adult who was a healthcare worker with PCR-confirmed SARS-CoV-2 infection or an uninfected control (not recorded which).

CDR3 bases: TGTGCCAGCAGCCGTGACAGGGGGCTCACAGATACGCAGTATTTT. Amino acids: CASSRDRGLTDTQYF. This chain joins TRBV7-6 and TRBJ2-3; 10 bases match TRBD1. CDR1 is SGHVS and CDR2 is FNYEAQ in the germline V gene. The CDR3 has 15 amino acids. V lost 5 bases and J lost 2; bases outside the gene matches: 4. The full variable domain, in which reference TRBV7-6 and TRBJ2-3 provide the parts outside the CDR3, is GAGVSQSPRYKVTKRGQDVALRCDPISGHVSLYWYRQALGQGPEFLTYFNYEAQQDKSGLPNDRFSAERPEGSISTLTIQRTEQRDSAMYRCASSRDRGLTDTQYFGPGTRLTVL.

This clonotype was detected many times. V and J are TRBV11-2 and TRBJ2-2; D is undetermined. CDR1 and CDR2 from the germline V gene are SGHAT and FQNNGV. The length of the CDR3 is 15 residues. Deletions cut 5 bases from V and 4 bases from J, with 14 bases between. The CDR3 DNA reads TGTGCCAGCAGCCCAGAAGGCGGCAGCACCGGGGAGCTGTTTTTT. It specifies CASSPEGGSTGELFF.

This clonotype has only a few counts. This chain uses TRBV24-1 with TRBJ2-3; 10 positions match TRBD2. The ends lost 4 bases at V and 1 base at J; junction bases unmatched: 4. Germline CDR1 KGHDR, CDR2 SFDVKD. The CDR3 is 16 amino acids. The CDR3 reads CATSDQGLAGTDTQYF. In DNA form, the CDR3 reads TGTGCCACCAGTGACCAAGGACTAGCGGGCACAGATACGCAGTATTTT.

The chain employs TRBV7-8 and TRBJ1-4; D gene uncertain. V lost 6 bases and J lost 4, with 15 bases in between. The germline V gene has CDR1 SGHVS and CDR2 FQNEAQ. The length of the CDR3 is 15 residues. CDR3: CASSYIPLSNEKLFF. CDR3 bases: TGTGCCAGCAGTTATATACCTTTAAGTAATGAAAAACTGTTTTTT.

This clonotype showed up just a few times. J is TRBJ2-7 and V is TRBV2, with 9 bases fitting TRBD1. Germline values: CDR1 SNHLY, CDR2 FYNNEI. This CDR3 has 13 residues. J was trimmed by 6 bases and V by 5 bases; bases with no gene match: 5. The CDR3 sequence is CASSPTGGREQYF. DNA of the CDR3: TGTGCCAGCAGTCCTACAGGGGGCCGCGAGCAGTACTTC. Combining the CDR3 with reference TRBV2 and TRBJ2-7 gives the whole variable domain EPEVTQTPSHQVTQMGQEVILRCVPISNHLYFYWYRQILGQKVEFLVSFYNNEISEKSEIFDDQFSVERPDGSNFTLKIRSTKLEDSAMYFCASSPTGGREQYFGPGTRLTVT.

This clonotype was counted many times. J is TRBJ2-7 and V is TRBV4-1; no reliable D call. CDR1 and CDR2 (germline): MGHRA, YSYEKL. Trimming pared 0 bases from V and 4 bases from J, leaving 16 bases between. The CDR3 has 16 residues. Here the CDR3 reads CASSQDHTIPSYEQYF. The CDR3 DNA is TGCGCCAGCAGCCAAGATCACACTATCCCATCGTACGAGCAGTACTTC.

V is TRBV7-8 and J is TRBJ2-3; no clear D. CDR1 is SGHVS and CDR2 is FQNEAQ in the germline V gene. The ends were cut back, 5 bases at V and 2 bases at J, with 8 bases in the middle. The CDR3 is made up of 13 amino acids. The CDR3 DNA follows: TGTGCCAGCAGCCCGTTTCTCACAGATACGCAGTATTTT. This encodes CASSPFLTDTQYF.

This rearrangement joins TRBV20-1 to TRBJ2-6, with D hard to call. Germline-derived CDR1 and CDR2 are DFQATT and SNEGSKA (reference sequence). V shed 1 base and J shed 4 bases, with 2 bases lying between them. This CDR3 spans 12 amino acids. In DNA, the CDR3 is TGCAGTGCTAGAGGGGGGGCCAACGTCCTGACTTTC. Its protein is CSARGGANVLTF.

The chain links TRBV27 to TRBJ2-1, with 8 nucleotides matching TRBD2. Looked up from germline, CDR1 is MNHEY and CDR2 is SMNVEV (reference sequence). This CDR3 spans 16 amino acids. V lost 0 bases to trimming and J lost 4 bases; unmatched junction nucleotides: 5. The CDR3 loop is CASSLSSGGQYNEQFF. The CDR3 DNA sequence: TGTGCCAGCAGTTTATCGTCGGGGGGGCAATACAATGAGCAGTTCTTC.

This chain links TRBV7-3 with TRBJ1-2, with TRBD1 as a possible D gene (5 bases). With 4 bases removed from V and 0 bases from J, the gap between germline ends came to 18 bases. Germline V gives CDR1 SGHTA, CDR2 FQGTGA. This CDR3 has 17 amino acids. The CDR3 loop reads CASSSYFDSIANYGYTF. CDR3 bases: TGTGCCAGCAGCTCCTACTTCGACAGTATAGCTAACTATGGCTACACCTTC.

This clonotype was observed a few times. The chain carries TRBV7-9 and TRBJ1-1; D gene ambiguous. CDR3 size: 15 residues. V was cut by 3 bases and J by 6 bases, with 17 bases left in between. Germline CDR1 SEHNR, CDR2 FQNEAQ (reference sequence). CDR3 region: CASSLGNLGRAEAFF. In DNA form, the CDR3 reads TGTGCCAGCAGCTTGGGAAATTTAGGTAGAGCTGAAGCTTTCTTT.

Notes on this clonotype: This clone may be a read error of a much larger clone one base away. This rearrangement joins TRBV5-1 to TRBJ1-6; 9 bases agree with TRBD1. Germline V gives CDR1 SGHRS, CDR2 YFSETQ. This CDR3 has 15 amino acids. For the CDR3, the DNA is TGCGCCAGCAGCCTCACAGGGGGCGATAATACACCCCTCCACTTT. This encodes CASSLTGGDNTPLHF.

The chain recombines TRBV20-1 with TRBJ2-7, with 9 bases fitting TRBD2. J lost 2 bases, V lost 2 bases, and 4 bases had no gene match. The germline V gene encodes CDR1 DFQATT and CDR2 SNEGSKA (reference sequence). This CDR3 contains 14 residues. CDR3 sequence: CSARSTSGAYEQYF. DNA for the CDR3: TGCAGTGCTAGATCGACTAGCGGAGCCTACGAGCAGTACTTC.

This clonotype came up a few times. The chain combines TRBV2 with TRBJ2-3, with 10 bases identical to TRBD2. Germline CDR1 and CDR2: SNHLY and FYNNEI. Trimming took 6 bases from V and 1 from J; bases not matched to a gene: 10. CDR3 size: 17 residues. Here the CDR3 reads CASRFHSGGPRTDTQYF. The DNA for the CDR3 is TGTGCCAGCAGATTCCATAGCGGGGGGCCCCGCACAGATACGCAGTATTTT.

V and J are TRBV6-6 and TRBJ2-4; 10 nucleotides agree with TRBD1. CDR3 size: 14 residues. CDR1 is MNHNY and CDR2 is SVGAGI in the germline V gene (reference sequence). Losses at the gene ends were 7 bases for V and 6 bases for J; bases not matched to a gene: 6. CDR3 bases: TGTGCCAGCACCCGACAGGGGGCCGGAAACATTCAGTACTTC. Its protein is CASTRQGAGNIQYF.

This clonotype occurred a few times. The rearrangement uses TRBV29-1 and TRBJ1-1; D is unclear. Germline values: CDR1 SQVTM, CDR2 ANQGSEA. The V gene lost 0 bases and the J gene lost 1 base, with 9 bases spanning the gap. This CDR3 region has 14 residues. The CDR3 DNA sequence: TGCAGCGTTGAAGATCCCAGGACGAACACTGAAGCTTTCTTT. It codes for CSVEDPRTNTEAFF.

In this sample, this clonotype is medium-sized. V gene TRBV3-1 combines with J gene TRBJ1-2; 7 bases map to TRBD1. The CDR3 is made up of 15 amino acids. The V segment lost 1 base and the J segment 3 bases; nucleotides outside the gene matches: 5. The germline gives CDR1 LGHDT, CDR2 YNNKEL (reference sequence). CDR3 nucleotides: TGTGCCAGCAGCCAAGGAACAGGGGCCTACTATGGCTACACCTTC. It encodes CASSQGTGAYYGYTF.

There are a few counts of this clonotype. The chain employs TRBV6-5 and TRBJ2-5; D gene uncertain. The CDR3 has 12 amino acids. Germline CDR1 MNHEY, CDR2 SVGAGI. The V gene lost 7 bases and the J gene lost 5 bases, with 11 bases spanning the gap. The CDR3 here is CASKSQGETQYF. The CDR3 DNA reads TGTGCCAGCAAAAGCCAAGGGGAGACCCAGTACTTC.